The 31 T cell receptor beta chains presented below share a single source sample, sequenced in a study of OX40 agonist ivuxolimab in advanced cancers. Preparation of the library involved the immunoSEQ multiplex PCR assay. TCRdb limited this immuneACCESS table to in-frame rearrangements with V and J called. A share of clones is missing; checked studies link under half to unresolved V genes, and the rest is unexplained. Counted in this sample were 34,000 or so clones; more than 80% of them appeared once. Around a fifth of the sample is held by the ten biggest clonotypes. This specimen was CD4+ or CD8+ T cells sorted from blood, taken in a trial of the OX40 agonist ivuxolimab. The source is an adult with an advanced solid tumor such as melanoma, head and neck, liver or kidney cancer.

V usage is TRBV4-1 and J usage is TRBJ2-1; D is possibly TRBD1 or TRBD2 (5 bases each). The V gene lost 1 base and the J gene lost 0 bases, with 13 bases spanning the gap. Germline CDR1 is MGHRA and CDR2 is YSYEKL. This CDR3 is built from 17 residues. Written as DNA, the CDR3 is TGCGCCAGCAGCCAAGGTTCGGCAGGGAGCTCCTACAATGAGCAGTTCTTC. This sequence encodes CASSQGSAGSSYNEQFF.

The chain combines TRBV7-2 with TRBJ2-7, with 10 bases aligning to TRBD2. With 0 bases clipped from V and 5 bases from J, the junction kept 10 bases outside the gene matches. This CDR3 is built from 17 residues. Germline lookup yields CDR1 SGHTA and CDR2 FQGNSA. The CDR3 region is CASSLALRAGGPHEQYF. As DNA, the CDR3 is TGTGCCAGCAGCTTAGCCCTAAGAGCGGGAGGGCCCCACGAGCAGTACTTC.

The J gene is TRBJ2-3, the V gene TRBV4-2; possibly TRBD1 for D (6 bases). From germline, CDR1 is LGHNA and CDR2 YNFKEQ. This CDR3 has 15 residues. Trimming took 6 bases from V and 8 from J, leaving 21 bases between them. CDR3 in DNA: TGTGCCAGCAGACCTGCGGAGGACAGTTCTTCTACGCAGTATTTT. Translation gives CASRPAEDSSSTQYF.

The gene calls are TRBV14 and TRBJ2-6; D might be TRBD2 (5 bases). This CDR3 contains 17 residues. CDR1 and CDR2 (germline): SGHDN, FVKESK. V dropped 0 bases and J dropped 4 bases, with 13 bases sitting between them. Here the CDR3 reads CASSQDIGGYGANVLTF. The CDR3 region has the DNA TGTGCCAGCAGCCAAGATATCGGAGGATACGGGGCCAACGTCCTGACTTTC.

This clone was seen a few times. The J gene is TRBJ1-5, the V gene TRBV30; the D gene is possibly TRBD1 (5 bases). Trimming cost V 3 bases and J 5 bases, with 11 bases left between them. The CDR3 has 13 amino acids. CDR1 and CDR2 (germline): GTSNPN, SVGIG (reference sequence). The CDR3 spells CAWSSGYDQPQHF. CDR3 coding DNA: TGTGCCTGGAGCTCAGGGTATGATCAGCCCCAGCATTTT.

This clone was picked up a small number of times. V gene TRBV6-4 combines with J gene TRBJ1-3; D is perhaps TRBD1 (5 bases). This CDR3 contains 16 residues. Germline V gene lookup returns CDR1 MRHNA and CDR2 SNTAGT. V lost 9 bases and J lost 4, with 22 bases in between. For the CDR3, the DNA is TGTGCCAGTGCACCGATCAGGGAGTCGGGAGGAAACACCATATATTTT. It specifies CASAPIRESGGNTIYF.

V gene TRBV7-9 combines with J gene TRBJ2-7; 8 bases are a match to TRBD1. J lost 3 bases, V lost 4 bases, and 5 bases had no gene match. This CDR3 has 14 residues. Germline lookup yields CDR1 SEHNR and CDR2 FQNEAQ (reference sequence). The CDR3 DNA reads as TGTGCCAGCAGCTCCCGGGACAGGTTCTACGAGCAGTACTTC. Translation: CASSSRDRFYEQYF.

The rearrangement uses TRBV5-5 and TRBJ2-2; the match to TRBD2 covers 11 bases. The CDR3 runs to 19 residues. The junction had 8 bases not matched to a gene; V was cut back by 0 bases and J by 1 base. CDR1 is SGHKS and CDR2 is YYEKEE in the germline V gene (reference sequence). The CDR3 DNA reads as TGTGCCAGCAGCTTGGTAGCGGGAGGGCCTCCGAGGAACACCGGGGAGCTGTTTTTT. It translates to CASSLVAGGPPRNTGELFF.

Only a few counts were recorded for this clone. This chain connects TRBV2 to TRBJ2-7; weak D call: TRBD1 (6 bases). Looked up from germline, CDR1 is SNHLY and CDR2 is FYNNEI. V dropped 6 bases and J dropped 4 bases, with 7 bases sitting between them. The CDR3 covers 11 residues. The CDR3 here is CASSGQYEQYF. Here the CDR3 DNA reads TGTGCCAGCAGCGGACAGTACGAGCAGTACTTC.

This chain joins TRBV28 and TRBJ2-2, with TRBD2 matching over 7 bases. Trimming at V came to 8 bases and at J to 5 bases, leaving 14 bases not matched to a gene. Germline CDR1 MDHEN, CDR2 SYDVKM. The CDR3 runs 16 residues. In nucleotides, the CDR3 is TGTGCCAGCGGATTGTGGGCGGGAGCGGTGACCGGGGAGCTGTTTTTT. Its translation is CASGLWAGAVTGELFF.

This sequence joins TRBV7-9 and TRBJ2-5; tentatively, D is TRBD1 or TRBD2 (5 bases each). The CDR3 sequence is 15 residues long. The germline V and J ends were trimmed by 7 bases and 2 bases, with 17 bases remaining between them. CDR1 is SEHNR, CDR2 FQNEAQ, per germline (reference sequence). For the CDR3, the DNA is TGTGCCAGCACCCAAGGCACAGGACTTCAAGAGACCCAGTACTTC. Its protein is CASTQGTGLQETQYF.

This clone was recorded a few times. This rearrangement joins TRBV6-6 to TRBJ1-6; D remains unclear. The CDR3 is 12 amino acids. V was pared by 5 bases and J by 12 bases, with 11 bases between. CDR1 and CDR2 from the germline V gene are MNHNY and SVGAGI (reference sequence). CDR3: CASSTIGIPLHF. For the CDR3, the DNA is TGTGCCAGCAGTACAATCGGTATACCCCTCCACTTT.

The CDR3 DNA reads TGTGCCAGCAGACCCGGACAGGGCTCTAACTATGGCTACACCTTC. Its translation is CASRPGQGSNYGYTF. The chain employs TRBV6-1 and TRBJ1-2; 8 positions agree with TRBD1. The CDR3 covers 15 residues. Trimming at V came to 6 bases and at J to 0 bases, leaving 6 bases not matched to a gene. Germline lookup yields CDR1 MNHNS and CDR2 SASEGT.

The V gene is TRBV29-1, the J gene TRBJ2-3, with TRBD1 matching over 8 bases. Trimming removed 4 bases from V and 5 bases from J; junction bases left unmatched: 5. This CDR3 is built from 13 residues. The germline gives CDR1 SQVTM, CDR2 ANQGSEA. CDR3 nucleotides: TGCAGCGTTGGGCAGGGGGCAGGAGATACGCAGTATTTT. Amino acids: CSVGQGAGDTQYF.

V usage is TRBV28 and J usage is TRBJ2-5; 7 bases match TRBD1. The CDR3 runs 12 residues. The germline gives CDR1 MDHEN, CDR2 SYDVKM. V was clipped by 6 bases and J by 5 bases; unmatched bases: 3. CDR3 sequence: CASRTGQETQYF. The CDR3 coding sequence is TGTGCCAGCAGGACAGGGCAGGAGACCCAGTACTTC.

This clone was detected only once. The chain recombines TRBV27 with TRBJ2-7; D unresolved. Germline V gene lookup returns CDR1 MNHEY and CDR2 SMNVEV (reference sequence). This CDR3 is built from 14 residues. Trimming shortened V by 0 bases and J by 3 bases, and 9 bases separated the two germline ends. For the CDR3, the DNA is TGTGCCAGCAGTTTATCTCGACCACTCTACGAGCAGTACTTC. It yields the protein CASSLSRPLYEQYF.

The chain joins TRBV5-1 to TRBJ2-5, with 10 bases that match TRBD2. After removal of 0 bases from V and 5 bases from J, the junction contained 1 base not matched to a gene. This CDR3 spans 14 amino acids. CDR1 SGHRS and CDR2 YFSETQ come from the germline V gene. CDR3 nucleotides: TGCGCCAGCAGCTTGGCTAGCGGGGGTGAGACCCAGTACTTC. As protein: CASSLASGGETQYF.

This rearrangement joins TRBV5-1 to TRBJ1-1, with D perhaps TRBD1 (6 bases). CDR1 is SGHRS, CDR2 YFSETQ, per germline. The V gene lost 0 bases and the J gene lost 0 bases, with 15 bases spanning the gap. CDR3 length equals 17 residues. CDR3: CASSLVGRGTLNTEAFF. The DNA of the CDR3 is TGCGCCAGCAGCTTGGTGGGCAGGGGAACATTGAACACTGAAGCTTTCTTT.

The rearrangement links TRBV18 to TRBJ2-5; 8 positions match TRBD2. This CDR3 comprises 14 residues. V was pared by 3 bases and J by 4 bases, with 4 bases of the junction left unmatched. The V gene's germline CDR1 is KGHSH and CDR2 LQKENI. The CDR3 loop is CASSPASGRETQYF. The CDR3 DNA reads TGTGCCAGCTCACCGGCCAGCGGGAGAGAGACCCAGTACTTC.

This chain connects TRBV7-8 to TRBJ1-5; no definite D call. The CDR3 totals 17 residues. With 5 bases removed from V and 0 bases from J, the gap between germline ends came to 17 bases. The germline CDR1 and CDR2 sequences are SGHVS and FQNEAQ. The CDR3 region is CASSPRGGLYSNQPQHF. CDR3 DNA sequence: TGTGCCAGCAGCCCGAGAGGAGGGCTCTATAGCAATCAGCCCCAGCATTTT.

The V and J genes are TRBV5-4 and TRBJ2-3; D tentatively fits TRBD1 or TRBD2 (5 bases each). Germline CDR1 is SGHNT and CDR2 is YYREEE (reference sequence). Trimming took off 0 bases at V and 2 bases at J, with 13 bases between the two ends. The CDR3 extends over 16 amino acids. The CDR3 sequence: CASSLEAGTYTDTQYF. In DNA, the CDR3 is TGTGCCAGCAGCTTGGAGGCAGGGACCTACACAGATACGCAGTATTTT.

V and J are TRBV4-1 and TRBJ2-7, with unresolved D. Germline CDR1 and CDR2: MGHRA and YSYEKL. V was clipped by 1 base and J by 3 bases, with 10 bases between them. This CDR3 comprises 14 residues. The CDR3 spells CASSQGVAVYEQYF. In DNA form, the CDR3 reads TGCGCCAGCAGCCAAGGCGTGGCAGTCTACGAGCAGTACTTC.

The CDR3 region has the DNA TGTGCCAGCAGCTTAGGACTAGCGAGATCTGGCTACGAGCAGTACTTC. Its translation is CASSLGLARSGYEQYF. V usage is TRBV7-2 and J usage is TRBJ2-7; 8 nucleotides agree with TRBD2. V dropped 1 base and J dropped 3; count of bases not matched to a gene: 8. This CDR3 region has 16 residues. Germline values: CDR1 SGHTA, CDR2 FQGNSA.

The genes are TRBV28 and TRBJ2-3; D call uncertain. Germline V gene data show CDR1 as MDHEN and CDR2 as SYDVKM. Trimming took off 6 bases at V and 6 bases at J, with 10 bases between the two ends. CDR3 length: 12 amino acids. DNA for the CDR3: TGTGCCAGCAGCAAAGGGTGGGATACGCAGTATTTT. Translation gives CASSKGWDTQYF.

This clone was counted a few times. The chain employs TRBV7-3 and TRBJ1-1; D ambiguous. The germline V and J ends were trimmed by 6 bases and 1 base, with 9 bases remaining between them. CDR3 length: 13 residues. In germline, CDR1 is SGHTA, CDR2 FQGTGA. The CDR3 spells CASRLDPNTEAFF. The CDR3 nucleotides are TGTGCCAGCAGACTGGACCCGAACACTGAAGCTTTCTTT.

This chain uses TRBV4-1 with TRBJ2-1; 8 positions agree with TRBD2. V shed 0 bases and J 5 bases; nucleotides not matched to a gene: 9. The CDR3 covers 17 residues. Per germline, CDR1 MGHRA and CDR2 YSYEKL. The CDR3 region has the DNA TGCGCCAGCAGCCAAGACGGGGCGGGGGGTGGTAACAATGAGCAGTTCTTC. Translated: CASSQDGAGGGNNEQFF.

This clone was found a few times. The CDR3: CASSPGTGNQPQHF. CDR3 nucleotides: TGTGCCAGTAGTCCCGGGACGGGCAATCAGCCCCAGCATTTT. This sequence joins TRBV19 and TRBJ1-5; maybe TRBD1 (5 bases). Germline assignment: CDR1 LNHDA and CDR2 SQIVND (reference sequence). CDR3 length: 14 amino acids. V shed 5 bases and J shed 2 bases, with 10 bases lying between them.

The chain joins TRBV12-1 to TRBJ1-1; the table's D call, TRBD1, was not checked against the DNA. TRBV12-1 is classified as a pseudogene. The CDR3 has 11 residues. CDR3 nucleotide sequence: TGTGCCAGCAGCTCCAGGGGTGAAGCTTTCTTT. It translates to CASSSRGEAFF.

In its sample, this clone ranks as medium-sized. CDR3 in DNA: TGCGCCAGCAGCTTGGACCCCCCGTCAGGCAATCAGCCCCAGCATTTT. Translating gives CASSLDPPSGNQPQHF. The chain carries TRBV5-1 and TRBJ1-5; D remains unclear. The CDR3 spans 16 residues. Trimming took 0 bases from V and 2 from J, leaving 12 bases between them. In germline, CDR1 is SGHRS, CDR2 YFSETQ.

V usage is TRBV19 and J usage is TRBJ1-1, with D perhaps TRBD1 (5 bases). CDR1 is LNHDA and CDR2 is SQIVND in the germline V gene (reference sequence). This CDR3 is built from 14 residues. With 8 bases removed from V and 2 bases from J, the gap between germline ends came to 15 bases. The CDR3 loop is CASSRQTENTEAFF. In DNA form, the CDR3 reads TGTGCCAGTTCCCGTCAGACAGAAAACACTGAAGCTTTCTTT.

For the CDR3, the DNA is TGTGCCACCAGCACAAGACGGACGAGGGTGCGGGAGCATAATGAGCAGTTCTTC. Translated, it gives CATSTRRTRVREHNEQFF. The rearrangement joins TRBV15 to TRBJ2-1; 7 nucleotides match TRBD2. Germline-derived CDR1 and CDR2 are LNHNV and YYDKDF (reference sequence). Germline trimming cut 4 bases from V and 7 bases from J; bases unmatched to any gene: 19. CDR3 size: 18 residues.